The source of this T cell receptor (beta chain) is a study of blood T cell repertoires in COVID-19. The repertoire was sequenced with immunoSEQ multiplex PCR; TCRdb's copy has only in-frame clones and lacks some. The table includes roughly 160,000 clones, 80% detected once. Adults between roughly 18 and 90 years of age took part from more than 20 US areas. Cohort allocation depended upon clinical history that participants reported. The CDR3 covers 10 residues. Trimming stripped 3 bases from V and 7 bases from J, with 3 bases between. Germline CDR1 reads LGHDT; CDR2 reads YNNKEL (reference sequence). What was sequenced was PBMCs or T cells enriched from blood (not recorded which). This clonotype was sampled from a woman aged 55-75 years who had recovered from COVID-19. This chain uses TRBV3-1 (or the pseudogene TRBV3-2) with TRBJ2-5; no clear D. The DNA of the CDR3 is TGTGCCAGCAGCCACGGGACCCAGTACTTC. Translated: CASSHGTQYF.